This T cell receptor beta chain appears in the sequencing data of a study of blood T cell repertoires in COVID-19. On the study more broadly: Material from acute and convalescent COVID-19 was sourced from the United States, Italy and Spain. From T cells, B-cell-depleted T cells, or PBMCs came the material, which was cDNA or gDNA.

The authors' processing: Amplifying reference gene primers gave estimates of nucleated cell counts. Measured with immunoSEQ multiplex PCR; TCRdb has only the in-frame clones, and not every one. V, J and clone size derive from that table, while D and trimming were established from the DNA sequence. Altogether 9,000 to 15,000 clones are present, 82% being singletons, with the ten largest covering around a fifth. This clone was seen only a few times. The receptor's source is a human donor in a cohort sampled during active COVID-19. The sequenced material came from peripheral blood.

The CDR3 nucleotides read TGTGCCAGCAGCCTGGGACAGCACCCGGGCAATGAGCAGTTCTTC. It translates to CASSLGQHPGNEQFF. The chain recombines TRBV7-9 with TRBJ2-1, with 7 bases identical to TRBD1. Germline CDR1 and CDR2: SEHNR and FQNEAQ (reference sequence). V shed 5 bases and J 6 bases; nucleotides not matched to a gene: 10. The CDR3 totals 15 residues. The variable domain in full, completed from reference TRBV7-9 and TRBJ2-1, reads DTGVSQNPRHKITKRGQNVTFRCDPISEHNRLYWYRQTLGQGPEFLTYFQNEAQLEKSRLLSDRFSAERPKGSFSTLEIQRTEQGDSAMYLCASSLGQHPGNEQFFGPGTRLTVL.